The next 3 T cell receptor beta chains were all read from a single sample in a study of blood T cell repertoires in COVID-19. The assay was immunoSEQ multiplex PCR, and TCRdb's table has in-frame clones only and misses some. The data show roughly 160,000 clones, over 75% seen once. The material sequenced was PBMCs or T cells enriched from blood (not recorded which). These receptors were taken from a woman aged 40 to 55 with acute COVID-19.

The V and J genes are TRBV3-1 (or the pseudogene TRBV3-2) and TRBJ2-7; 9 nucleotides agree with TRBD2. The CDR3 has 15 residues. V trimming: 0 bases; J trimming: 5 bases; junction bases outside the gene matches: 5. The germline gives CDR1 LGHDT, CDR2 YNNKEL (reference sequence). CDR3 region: CASSQEGSGSNEQYF. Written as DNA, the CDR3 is TGTGCCAGCAGCCAAGAAGGTAGCGGGAGCAACGAGCAGTACTTC.

The CDR3, as DNA: TGTGCCAGCAGAGGGGCGCGGGAGGACGGGGAGCTGTTTTTT. It translates to CASRGAREDGELFF. The chain links TRBV7-6 to TRBJ2-2; 8 nucleotides align to TRBD2. The CDR3 loop spans 14 amino acids. After removal of 6 bases from V and 7 bases from J, the junction contained 7 bases not matched to a gene. Germline V gene lookup returns CDR1 SGHVS and CDR2 FNYEAQ.

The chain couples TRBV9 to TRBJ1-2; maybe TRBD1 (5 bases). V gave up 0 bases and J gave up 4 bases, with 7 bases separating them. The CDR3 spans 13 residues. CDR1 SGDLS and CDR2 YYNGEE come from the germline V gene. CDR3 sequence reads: CASSVGGTYGYTF. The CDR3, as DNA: TGTGCCAGCAGCGTAGGCGGGACCTATGGCTACACCTTC. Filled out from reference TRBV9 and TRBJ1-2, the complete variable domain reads DSGVTQTPKHLITATGQRVTLRCSPRSGDLSVYWYQQSLDQGLQFLIQYYNGEERAKGNILERFSAQQFPDLHSELNLSSLELGDSALYFCASSVGGTYGYTFGSGTRLTVV.